These 25 T cell receptor beta chains were all obtained from the same sample, sequenced in a study of T cells in Graves' hyperthyroidism and ophthalmopathy. Amplified TCR beta CDR3 regions came from RNA transcripts. HTBI primers were used for first-round RT-PCR of the TCR CDR3. TCRdb called the multiplex PCR reads again in MiXCR, with one record for every CDR3 protein. The data show roughly 400,000 distinct CDR3 sequences, approximately 25% seen once. The sequenced sample consisted of blood. The receptors shown here come from a man aged 45-65 years with Graves' hyperthyroidism.

The sample holds a few counts of this clonotype. V is TRBV9 and J is TRBJ2-5, with 8 bases that match TRBD2. With V trimmed by 0 bases and J by 0 bases, 16 bases remained unmatched. CDR3 length: 20 residues. Germline CDR1 and CDR2: SGDLS and YYNGEE. CDR3 bases: TGTGCCAGCAGCGTAGACCCCCTCGAGGCTAGCGGGTATAACCAAGAGACCCAGTACTTC. Amino acid sequence: CASSVDPLEASGYNQETQYF.

V gene TRBV2 combines with J gene TRBJ2-5; TRBD2 agrees at 8 bases. The CDR3 runs to 12 residues. J gave up 5 bases and V 7 bases, and 3 bases lay outside the gene matches. Germline lookup yields CDR1 SNHLY and CDR2 FYNNEI. CDR3 sequence reads: CASKGLVETQYF. The CDR3 DNA reads TGTGCCAGCAAGGGACTAGTGGAGACCCAGTACTTC.

In this sample, this clonotype turned up many times. The chain joins TRBV7-9 to TRBJ2-1, with TRBD2 matching over 12 bases. The CDR3 spans 15 residues. Germline CDR1 reads SEHNR; CDR2 reads FQNEAQ (reference sequence). J was trimmed by 10 bases and V by 5 bases; bases with no gene match: 9. This chain's CDR3 is CASSPLAGGPGEQFF. As DNA, the CDR3 is TGTGCCAGCAGCCCCCTAGCGGGAGGGCCAGGGGAGCAGTTCTTC. The complete variable domain, with remaining parts taken from reference TRBV7-9 and TRBJ2-1, reads DTGVSQNPRHKITKRGQNVTFRCDPISEHNRLYWYRQTLGQGPEFLTYFQNEAQLEKSRLLSDRFSAERPKGSFSTLEIQRTEQGDSAMYLCASSPLAGGPGEQFFGPGTRLTVL.

This clonotype has more than one count but fewer than ten. This chain uses TRBV4-1 with TRBJ1-1; perhaps TRBD1 as D (5 bases). This CDR3 region has 16 residues. Looked up from germline, CDR1 is MGHRA and CDR2 is YSYEKL. Trimming shortened V by 7 bases and J by 2 bases, and 20 bases separated the two germline ends. The CDR3 protein is CASTLSTRDSNTEAFF. CDR3 nucleotide sequence: TGCGCCAGCACCTTATCTACCCGGGACTCTAACACTGAAGCTTTCTTT.

This clonotype has more than one count but fewer than ten. The rearrangement uses TRBV3-1 and TRBJ2-7; D perhaps matches TRBD1 (6 bases). The CDR3 loop spans 13 amino acids. Between the trimmed V and J ends, which lost 9 bases and 0 bases, there was a span of 12 bases. Germline V lookup: CDR1 LGHDT, CDR2 YNNKEL (reference sequence). DNA for the CDR3: TGTGCCAGTACAAGGGGGAGCTCCTACGAGCAGTACTTC. This codes for CASTRGSSYEQYF.

The chain joins TRBV20-1 to TRBJ2-3; 10 nucleotides align to TRBD2. The CDR3 is 15 residues long. Germline CDR1 DFQATT, CDR2 SNEGSKA (reference sequence). The trim removed 7 bases at V and 4 bases at J, leaving 11 bases unmatched. The CDR3 coding sequence is TGCAGTGTTTGCCCCCCTAGCGGGAGCCCAGATACGCAGTATTTT. Its translation: CSVCPPSGSPDTQYF.

V gene TRBV11-2 combines with J gene TRBJ2-5, with TRBD2 as a possible D gene (6 bases). Germline CDR1 and CDR2: SGHAT and FQNNGV. V gave up 5 bases and J gave up 11 bases, with 12 bases separating them. This CDR3 contains 11 residues. CDR3 in amino acids: CASSQSEGQYF. Here the CDR3 DNA reads TGTGCCAGCAGCCAGTCGGAGGGTCAGTACTTC.

The J gene is TRBJ1-1, the V gene TRBV7-9; no firm D call. V was shortened by 0 bases and J by 10 bases, with 12 bases between the two germline ends. The CDR3 totals 13 residues. Germline V lookup: CDR1 SEHNR, CDR2 FQNEAQ (reference sequence). The CDR3 region has the DNA TGTGCCAGCAGCTTAGCTAAGGGAGCTTCAGCTTTCTTT. This translates into CASSLAKGASAFF.

The CDR3 spells CASSENGGFGNEQFF. The CDR3 bases are TGCGCCAGCAGTGAGAATGGAGGTTTTGGCAATGAGCAGTTCTTC. The rearrangement joins TRBV10-2 to TRBJ2-1; maybe TRBD2 (5 bases). The germline V gene has CDR1 WSHSY and CDR2 SAAADI. The V end was cut by 2 bases, the J end by 6 bases, with 14 bases between. This CDR3 region has 15 residues.

The chain carries TRBV27 and TRBJ2-1; 11 bases are a match to TRBD2. The germline gives CDR1 MNHEY, CDR2 SMNVEV (reference sequence). V lost 4 bases, J lost 5 bases, and 4 bases stayed unmatched. The CDR3 runs 15 residues. The CDR3 DNA sequence: TGTGCCAGCAGTTCCAGACTAGCGGGACACAATGAGCAGTTCTTC. Residues: CASSSRLAGHNEQFF.

The table lists this clonotype with a few counts. V and J are TRBV28 and TRBJ1-6; D is ambiguous. Per the germline V gene, CDR1 is MDHEN and CDR2 is SYDVKM. Trimming left V 10 bases short and J 0 bases short, with 4 bases between. The CDR3 is 12 amino acids. The CDR3 nucleotides are TGTGCCACGAGCTCCTATAATTCACCCCTCCACTTT. It yields the protein CATSSYNSPLHF.

This clonotype has ten or more counts. The genes are TRBV28 and TRBJ2-1; TRBD2 might be the D (5 bases). Trimming cost V 6 bases and J 6 bases, with 15 bases left between them. The CDR3 covers 14 residues. CDR1 and CDR2 from the germline V gene are MDHEN and SYDVKM. CDR3 coding DNA: TGTGCCAGCAGCACGAGGGCCATGGCCAATGAGCAGTTCTTC. This codes for CASSTRAMANEQFF. The complete variable domain, with remaining parts taken from reference TRBV28 and TRBJ2-1, reads DVKVTQSSRYLVKRTGEKVFLECVQDMDHENMFWYRQDPGLGLRLIYFSYDVKMKEKGDIPEGYSVSREKKERFSLILESASTNQTSMYLCASSTRAMANEQFFGPGTRLTVL.

This clonotype came up a few times. V and J are TRBV12-5 and TRBJ1-5; D possibly corresponds to TRBD1 (5 bases). The V end lost 7 bases, the J end lost 0 bases, and 10 bases lay between the germline ends. The germline gives CDR1 LGHNT, CDR2 FRNRAP. The CDR3 has 14 residues. Here the CDR3 DNA reads TGTGCTAGTGCTATGGACATTAGCAATCAGCCCCAGCATTTT. Protein product: CASAMDISNQPQHF.

The chain combines TRBV20-1 with TRBJ2-1; no clear D. The germline V and J ends were trimmed by 6 bases and 6 bases, with 12 bases remaining between them. Germline CDR1 DFQATT, CDR2 SNEGSKA (reference sequence). The CDR3 runs 12 residues. CDR3 residues: CSAAPPSNEQFF. CDR3 sequence (DNA): TGCAGTGCCGCACCCCCTAGCAATGAGCAGTTCTTC.

This clonotype occurred many times. This rearrangement joins TRBV5-1 to TRBJ2-1; no reliable D call. The CDR3 length is 14 residues. Per the germline V gene, CDR1 is SGHRS and CDR2 is YFSETQ. Trimming pared 0 bases from V and 8 bases from J, leaving 12 bases between. CDR3: CASSLAWEGDEQFF. DNA of the CDR3: TGCGCCAGCAGCTTGGCCTGGGAAGGCGATGAGCAGTTCTTC.

V is TRBV27 and J is TRBJ1-2, with TRBD1 matching over 9 bases. V lost 1 base and J lost 8; bases outside the gene matches: 2. The CDR3 has 13 amino acids. The V gene's germline CDR1 is MNHEY and CDR2 SMNVEV (reference sequence). CDR3 amino acids: CASSLLGQGGYTF. CDR3 coding DNA: TGTGCCAGCAGTTTATTGGGACAGGGAGGCTACACCTTC.

In this sample, this clonotype turned up many times. The chain joins TRBV20-1 to TRBJ2-1, with 11 bases aligning to TRBD2. The CDR3 length is 14 residues. Trimming removed 6 bases from V and 7 bases from J; junction bases left unmatched: 8. The germline V gene has CDR1 DFQATT and CDR2 SNEGSKA (reference sequence). The CDR3 here is CSAILAGVWNEQFF. DNA for the CDR3: TGCAGTGCCATACTAGCGGGAGTGTGGAATGAGCAGTTCTTC.

A word on this clonotype: Mismatch with germline at one junction end may stem from a read error. The chain links TRBV7-3 to TRBJ2-7; D assignment may be TRBD1 or TRBD2 (5 bases each). The CDR3 loop spans 15 amino acids. In germline, CDR1 is SGHTA, CDR2 FQGTGA. The CDR3 DNA reads TGCGCCAGCAGCCAAGCTCCTGGGACGGAATACGAGCAGTACTTC. Residues: CASSQAPGTEYEQYF.

The V call is TRBV5-1, the J call TRBJ2-2; 9 positions agree with TRBD1. The V and J ends lost 5 bases and 3 bases, in that order; junction bases with no gene match: 5. Per germline, CDR1 SGHRS and CDR2 YFSETQ. This CDR3 region has 15 residues. CDR3 sequence: CASRTGQGDTGELFF. The CDR3 bases are TGCGCCAGCAGGACGGGACAGGGAGACACCGGGGAGCTGTTTTTT. Full variable domain (remainder filled in from reference TRBV5-1 and TRBJ2-2): KAGVTQTPRYLIKTRGQQVTLSCSPISGHRSVSWYQQTPGQGLQFLFEYFSETQRNKGNFPGRFSGRQFSNSRSEMNVSTLELGDSALYLCASRTGQGDTGELFFGEGSRLTVL.

The chain recombines TRBV19 with TRBJ1-1; a weak D match, TRBD1 (6 bases). The germline V and J ends were trimmed by 4 bases and 5 bases, with 17 bases remaining between them. The CDR3 totals 15 residues. The germline CDR1 and CDR2 sequences are LNHDA and SQIVND (reference sequence). CDR3 protein: CASSTHRVGVTEAFF. In nucleotides, the CDR3 is TGTGCCAGTAGTACCCACAGGGTAGGGGTTACTGAAGCTTTCTTT.

This clonotype occurred a few times. This chain joins TRBV12-5 and TRBJ2-3, with 7 bases matching TRBD1. Germline V gene sequence: CDR1 LGHNT, CDR2 FRNRAP. V dropped 5 bases and J dropped 1; count of bases not matched to a gene: 3. The CDR3 totals 14 residues. The CDR3 loop is CASGPGQGTDTQYF. In nucleotides, the CDR3 is TGTGCTAGTGGTCCTGGACAGGGCACAGATACGCAGTATTTT.

This clonotype was seen many times. The genes are TRBV11-2 and TRBJ1-1; 7 bases fit TRBD1. This CDR3 is built from 14 residues. Germline CDR1 and CDR2: SGHAT and FQNNGV. V shed 5 bases and J 1 base; nucleotides not matched to a gene: 4. Written as DNA, the CDR3 is TGTGCCAGCAGCCACAGGGGCCGGAACACTGAAGCTTTCTTT. Translating gives CASSHRGRNTEAFF.

The J gene is TRBJ2-5, the V gene TRBV15; D may be TRBD2 (5 bases). In germline, CDR1 is LNHNV, CDR2 YYDKDF (reference sequence). V was shortened by 2 bases and J by 2 bases, with 12 bases between the two germline ends. The CDR3 loop spans 15 amino acids. CDR3: CATSRPSDWQETQYF. The DNA of the CDR3 is TGTGCCACCAGCAGACCTTCGGACTGGCAAGAGACCCAGTACTTC.

The CDR3 DNA follows: TGTGCCAGCAGCTTAGGGAGGTGGGGGGGGCTCACTGAAGCTTTCTTT. Translating it yields CASSLGRWGGLTEAFF. The V gene is TRBV7-8, the J gene TRBJ1-1; D possibly corresponds to TRBD1 (6 bases). Per the germline V gene, CDR1 is SGHVS and CDR2 is FQNEAQ. This CDR3 spans 16 amino acids. Trimming removed 1 base at V and 4 bases at J, with 16 bases between. Based on the CDR3 plus reference TRBV7-8 and TRBJ1-1, the full variable domain is GAGVSQSPRYKVAKRGQDVALRCDPISGHVSLFWYQQALGQGPEFLTYFQNEAQLDKSGLPSDRFFAERPEGSVSTLKIQRTQQEDSAVYLCASSLGRWGGLTEAFFGQGTRLTVV.

The V gene is TRBV5-1, the J gene TRBJ2-2; tentatively, D is TRBD1 (5 bases). The CDR3 is made up of 15 amino acids. V lost 0 bases and J lost 3, with 9 bases in between. The V gene's germline CDR1 is SGHRS and CDR2 YFSETQ. CDR3 amino acids: CASSLAGKDTGELFF. The CDR3 region has the DNA TGCGCCAGCAGCTTGGCAGGGAAGGACACCGGGGAGCTGTTTTTT.